This T cell receptor beta chain was captured by sequencing in a study of blood T cell repertoires in COVID-19. Study-wide background: Samples taken during acute and convalescent COVID-19 were collected in the United States, Italy and Spain.

Measured with immunoSEQ multiplex PCR; TCRdb has only the in-frame clones, and not every one. The sample holds around 100,000 clones, almost 90% seen once. This CDR3 has 19 residues. Germline lookup yields CDR1 SEHNR and CDR2 FQNEAQ (reference sequence). With 4 bases removed from V and 2 bases from J, the gap between germline ends came to 24 bases. The clonotype originates from a human donor in a cohort sampled during active COVID-19. The gene calls are TRBV7-9 and TRBJ1-5, with D possibly being TRBD1 (6 bases). Sequenced sample: peripheral blood. CDR3 DNA sequence: TGTGCCAGCAGCTCCACTACCCAACAGGGTGGAGTTGGCAATCAGCCCCAGCATTTT. Translating gives CASSSTTQQGGVGNQPQHF.